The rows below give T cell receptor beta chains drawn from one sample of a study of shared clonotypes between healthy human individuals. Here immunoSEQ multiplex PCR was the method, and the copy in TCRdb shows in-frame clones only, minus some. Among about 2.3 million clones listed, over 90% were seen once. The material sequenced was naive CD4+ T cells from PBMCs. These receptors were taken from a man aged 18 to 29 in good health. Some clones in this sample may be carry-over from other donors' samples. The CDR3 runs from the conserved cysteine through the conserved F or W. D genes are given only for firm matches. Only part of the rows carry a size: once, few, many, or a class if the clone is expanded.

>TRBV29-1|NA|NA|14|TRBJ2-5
TGCAGCGTTCGTGGCTCTAGGGATGTGGAGACCCAGTACTTC
CSVRGSRDVETQYF
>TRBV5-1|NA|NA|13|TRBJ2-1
TGCGCCAGCAGCTTGATACCCCCGGGTGAGCAGTTCTTC
CASSLIPPGEQFF
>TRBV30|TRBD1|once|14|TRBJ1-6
TGTGCCTGGAGTCGGACAGGGGGTGCTTCCGCCCTCCACTTT
CAWSRTGGASALHF
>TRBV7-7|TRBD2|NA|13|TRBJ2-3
TGTGCCAGCAGCCTCCGACTAGCCCATAGAAAGTATTTT
CASSLRLAHRKYF
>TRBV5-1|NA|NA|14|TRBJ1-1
TGCGCCAGCAGCTTGTTAGCAGGGCACACTGAAGCTTTCTTT
CASSLLAGHTEAFF
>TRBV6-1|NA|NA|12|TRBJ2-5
TGTGCCAGCAGACCCGATCAAGAGACCCAGTACTTC
CASRPDQETQYF
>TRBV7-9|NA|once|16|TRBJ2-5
TGTGCCAGCAGCACACGGACAGTAACGAACCAAGAGACCCAGTACTTC
CASSTRTVTNQETQYF
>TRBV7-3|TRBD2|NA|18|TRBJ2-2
TGTGCCAGCAGCTTAAAGTCTAGCGGAGGAACGAACACCGGGGAGCTGTTTTTT
CASSLKSSGGTNTGELFF
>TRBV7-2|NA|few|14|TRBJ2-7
TGTGCCAGCAGCTCACGACAGGACTCCTACGAGCAGTACTTC
CASSSRQDSYEQYF
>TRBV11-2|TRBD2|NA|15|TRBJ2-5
TGTGCCAGCAGCTTAGTCTGGCGGGGGCAAGAGACCCAGTACTTC
CASSLVWRGQETQYF
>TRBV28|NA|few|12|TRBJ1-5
TGTGCCAGCAGTTTCCCTGCTCAGCCCCAGCATTTT
CASSFPAQPQHF
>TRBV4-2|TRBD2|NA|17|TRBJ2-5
TGTGCCAGCAGCCTAGGAGGAGGCGGGAGGGGGCAAGAGACCCAGTACTTC
CASSLGGGGRGQETQYF
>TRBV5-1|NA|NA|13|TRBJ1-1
TGCGCCAGCAGCTTCCGGGTGAACACTGAAGCTTTCTTT
CASSFRVNTEAFF
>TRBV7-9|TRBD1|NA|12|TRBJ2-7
TGTGCCAGCAGCCGGACAGGGTTCGAGCAGTACTTC
CASSRTGFEQYF
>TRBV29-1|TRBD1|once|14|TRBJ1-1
TGCAGCGTCACCAAACAGGGGGCAAACACTGAAGCTTTCTTT
CSVTKQGANTEAFF
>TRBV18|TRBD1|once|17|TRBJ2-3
TGTGCCAGCTCGCCCACCACAGGGGGCGGAGAAGCAGATACGCAGTATTTT
CASSPTTGGGEADTQYF
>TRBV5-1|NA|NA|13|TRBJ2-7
TGCGCCAGCAGCTCAGACGGACGGTACGAGCAGTACTTC
CASSSDGRYEQYF
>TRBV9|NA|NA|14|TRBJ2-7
TGTGCCAGCAGCGTAGCGGCCAGCTCCTACGAGCAGTACTTC
CASSVAASSYEQYF
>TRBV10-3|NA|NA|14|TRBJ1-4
TGTGCCAGTCGCATGGGGGCCAATAATGAAAAACTGTTTTTT
CASRMGANNEKLFF
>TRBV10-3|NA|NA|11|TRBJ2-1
TGTGCCATCACCCGCGGTGAGAGACCGTTCTTC
CAITRGERPFF
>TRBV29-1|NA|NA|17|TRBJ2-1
TGCAGCGTTAGGGCCGGGGGCAATGGCAAATCGGGCAATGAGCAGTTCTTC
CSVRAGGNGKSGNEQFF
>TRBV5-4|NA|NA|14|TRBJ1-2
TGTGCCAGCAGCTTGGGACCGAAAGACTATGGCTACACCTTC
CASSLGPKDYGYTF
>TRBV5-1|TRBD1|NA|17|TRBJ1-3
TGCGCCAGCAGCCCCCCGGGACAGGGGGCATCTGGAAACACCATATATTTT
CASSPPGQGASGNTIYF
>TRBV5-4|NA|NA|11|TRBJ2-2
TGTGCCCCCCGGGCGGGCGGGGAGCTGTTTTTT
CAPRAGGELFF
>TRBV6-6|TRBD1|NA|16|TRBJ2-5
TGTGCCAGCAGTTGGGGGTTGGGACAGGGGCAAGAGACCCAGTACTTC
CASSWGLGQGQETQYF
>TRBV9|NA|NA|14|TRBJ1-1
TGTGCCAGCAGCCCCCGCCGGGACCTCACTGAAGCTTTCTTT
CASSPRRDLTEAFF
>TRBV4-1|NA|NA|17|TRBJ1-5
TGCGCCAGCAGCCAAACCTACAGTTTACTTAGCAATCAGCCCCAGCATTTT
CASSQTYSLLSNQPQHF
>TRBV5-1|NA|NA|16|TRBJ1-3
TGCGCCAGCAGCTTGTTCGGCAGGGCTGCGGGAAACACCATATATTTT
CASSLFGRAAGNTIYF
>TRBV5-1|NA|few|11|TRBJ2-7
TGCGCCAGCAGCTTGGCAGGCGAGCAGTACTTC
CASSLAGEQYF
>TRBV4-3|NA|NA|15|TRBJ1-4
TGCGCCAGCAGCCAAGCTGACAGCCGAAATGAAAAACTGTTTTTT
CASSQADSRNEKLFF
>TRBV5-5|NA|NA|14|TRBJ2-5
TGTGCCAGCAGCCTTGCCGTGGCGGGAGAGACCCAGTACTTC
CASSLAVAGETQYF
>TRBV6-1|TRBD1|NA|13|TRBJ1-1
TGTGCCAGCAGTCTACAGGGGGCCCTTGAAGCTTTCTTT
CASSLQGALEAFF
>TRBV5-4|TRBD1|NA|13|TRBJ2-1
TGTGCCAGCAGCCCTTGGGGACAGTTCGAGCAGTTCTTC
CASSPWGQFEQFF
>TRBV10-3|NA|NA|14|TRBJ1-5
TGTGCCATCAATGGGGGGGGTGGCAATCAGCCCCAGCATTTT
CAINGGGGNQPQHF
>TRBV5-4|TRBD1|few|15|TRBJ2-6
TGTGCCAGCAGCTTGGTGGGGACAGCACCAAGGGTCCTGACTTTC
CASSLVGTAPRVLTF
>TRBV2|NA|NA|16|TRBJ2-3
TGTGCCAGCAGTGAAAACCCGGGATTGGTCCCAGATACGCAGTATTTT
CASSENPGLVPDTQYF
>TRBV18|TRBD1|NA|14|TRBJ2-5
TGTGCCAGCTCACGGACGACAGGGTCAGAGACCCAGTACTTC
CASSRTTGSETQYF
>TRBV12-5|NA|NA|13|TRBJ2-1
TGTGCTAGTGGCCCAGAGAACTACAATGAGCAGTTCTTC
CASGPENYNEQFF
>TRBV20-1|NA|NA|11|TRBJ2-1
TGCAGTGCTGAGGGAGGAGGGGAGCAGTTCTTC
CSAEGGGEQFF
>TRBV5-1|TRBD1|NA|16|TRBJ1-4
TGCGCCAGCAGCTTGGGCGGGACAGAAACTAATGAAAAACTGTTTTTT
CASSLGGTETNEKLFF
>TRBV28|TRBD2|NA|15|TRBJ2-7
TGTGCCAGCAGTTTAGGAGGCGGGGGGGCCTACGAGCAGTACTTC
CASSLGGGGAYEQYF
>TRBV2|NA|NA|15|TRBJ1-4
TGTGCCAGCAGTGCAGGTCTGGCGGGGAATGAAAAACTGTTTTTT
CASSAGLAGNEKLFF
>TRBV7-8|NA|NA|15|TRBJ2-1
TGTGCCAGCAGCCGACGCAGGGATAGCTACAATGAGCAGTTCTTC
CASSRRRDSYNEQFF